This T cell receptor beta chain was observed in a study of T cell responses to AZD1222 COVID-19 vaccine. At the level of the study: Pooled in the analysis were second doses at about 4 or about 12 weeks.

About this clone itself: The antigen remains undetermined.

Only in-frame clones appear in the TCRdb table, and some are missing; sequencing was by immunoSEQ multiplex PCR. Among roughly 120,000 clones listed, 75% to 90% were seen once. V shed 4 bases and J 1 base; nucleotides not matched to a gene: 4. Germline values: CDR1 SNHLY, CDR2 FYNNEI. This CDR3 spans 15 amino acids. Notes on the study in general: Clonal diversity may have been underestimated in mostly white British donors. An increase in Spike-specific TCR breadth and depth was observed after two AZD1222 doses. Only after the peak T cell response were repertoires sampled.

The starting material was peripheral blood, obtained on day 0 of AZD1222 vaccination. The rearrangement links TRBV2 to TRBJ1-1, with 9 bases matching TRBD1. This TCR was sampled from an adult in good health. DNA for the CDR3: TGTGCCAGCAGTGTGACAGGGGGTCCGAACACTGAAGCTTTCTTT. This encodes CASSVTGGPNTEAFF.